The 21 T cell receptor beta chains presented below share a single source sample, sequenced in a study of T cell changes during pregnancy in multiple sclerosis. Generated by immunoSEQ multiplex PCR, the TCRdb table keeps only in-frame clones and is missing some. The data hold 70,000 to 95,000 clones, with 90% to 95% observed a single time. The specimen was CD4+ T cells from peripheral blood mononuclear cells, collected in the second trimester of pregnancy. All receptors come from a female donor with multiple sclerosis, enrolled in a pregnancy study.

V is TRBV5-1 and J is TRBJ1-1, with 8 bases identical to TRBD1. The CDR3 covers 16 residues. V was clipped by 4 bases and J by 0 bases; unmatched bases: 8. CDR1 is SGHRS, CDR2 YFSETQ, per germline. In DNA form, the CDR3 reads TGCGCCAGCAGCCACGGGACAGGAAATATGAACACTGAAGCTTTCTTT. It encodes CASSHGTGNMNTEAFF.

The V call is TRBV6-5, the J call TRBJ2-7; 7 bases fit TRBD1. The CDR3 extends over 15 amino acids. CDR1 and CDR2 from the germline V gene are MNHEY and SVGAGI. After removal of 5 bases from V and 2 bases from J, the junction contained 9 bases not matched to a gene. The CDR3 sequence is CASSNPGQLAYEQYF. The CDR3 DNA reads as TGTGCCAGCAGTAACCCGGGACAGTTGGCCTACGAGCAGTACTTC.

The chain links TRBV6-6 to TRBJ2-1, with 13 bases lining up with TRBD2. The CDR3 has 15 residues. J was trimmed by 5 bases and V by 6 bases; bases with no gene match: 4. Germline V CDR1 and CDR2: MNHNY, SVGAGI (reference sequence). CDR3 loop: CASSSGTSGNNEQFF. For the CDR3, the DNA is TGTGCCAGCAGCTCAGGGACTAGCGGGAACAATGAGCAGTTCTTC.

This sequence joins TRBV5-1 and TRBJ2-5; the match to TRBD2 covers 10 bases. This CDR3 contains 17 residues. CDR1 and CDR2 (germline): SGHRS, YFSETQ. With V trimmed by 1 base and J by 5 bases, 11 bases remained unmatched. DNA for the CDR3: TGCGCCAGCAGCTTGAAGGATTCTAGCGGGAGTACGGAGACCCAGTACTTC. This encodes CASSLKDSSGSTETQYF.

The gene calls are TRBV7-3 and TRBJ2-1; a possible D gene is TRBD2 (6 bases). The CDR3 covers 15 residues. With 2 bases removed from V and 0 bases from J, the gap between germline ends came to 8 bases. Germline CDR1 SGHTA, CDR2 FQGTGA. DNA for the CDR3: TGTGCCAGCAGCTTAGCGGGGAGCTCCTACAATGAGCAGTTCTTC. It codes for CASSLAGSSYNEQFF.

The chain joins TRBV5-1 to TRBJ1-6; TRBD1 agrees at 7 bases. CDR3 length: 16 residues. With V trimmed by 4 bases and J by 10 bases, 14 bases remained unmatched. Germline CDR1 SGHRS, CDR2 YFSETQ. CDR3: CASSVSGTAPRSPLHF. DNA for the CDR3: TGCGCCAGCAGCGTTTCGGGGACAGCGCCAAGGTCACCCCTCCACTTT.

The chain uses TRBV7-2 and TRBJ2-7; D is possibly TRBD1 (5 bases). V was clipped by 5 bases and J by 0 bases, with 11 bases between them. This CDR3 is 14 amino acids long. Germline assignment: CDR1 SGHTA and CDR2 FQGNSA. The CDR3 nucleotides read TGTGCCAGCAGCCAATTGGACAACTCCTACGAGCAGTACTTC. This encodes CASSQLDNSYEQYF.

The rearrangement links TRBV4-1 to TRBJ2-7; perhaps TRBD2 as D (6 bases). Germline values: CDR1 MGHRA, CDR2 YSYEKL. Trimming stripped 0 bases from V and 2 bases from J, with 11 bases between. The CDR3 sequence is 15 residues long. CDR3 sequence reads: CASSQDLAGTYEQYF. As DNA, the CDR3 is TGCGCCAGCAGCCAAGATCTGGCGGGAACCTACGAGCAGTACTTC.

Here the CDR3 reads CASSRGASQETQYF. CDR3 sequence (DNA): TGCGCCAGCAGCCGGGGAGCCAGCCAAGAGACCCAGTACTTC. The chain couples TRBV5-1 to TRBJ2-5, with a tentative D call TRBD2 (5 bases). V lost 4 bases to trimming and J lost 1 base, with 11 bases between them. CDR3 length: 14 residues. Germline V gives CDR1 SGHRS, CDR2 YFSETQ.

The rearrangement links TRBV5-6 to TRBJ1-1; perhaps TRBD1 as D (6 bases). CDR1 is SGHDT, CDR2 YYEEEE, per germline. V was shortened by 4 bases and J by 1 base, with 14 bases between the two germline ends. The CDR3 covers 15 residues. The CDR3 bases are TGTGCCAGCAGCGTCTGGGGGCGAGCGAACACTGAAGCTTTCTTT. Encoded protein: CASSVWGRANTEAFF.

The V and J genes are TRBV5-1 and TRBJ2-5; the match to TRBD2 covers 11 bases. The length of the CDR3 is 15 residues. Germline CDR1 is SGHRS and CDR2 is YFSETQ. V lost 5 bases and J lost 1; bases outside the gene matches: 4. In DNA form, the CDR3 reads TGCGCCAGCAGAGGACTAGCGGGCCCCCAAGAGACCCAGTACTTC. Translated, it gives CASRGLAGPQETQYF.

The V gene is TRBV28, the J gene TRBJ1-2; no clear D gene. Germline V CDR1 and CDR2: MDHEN, SYDVKM. V lost 5 bases and J lost 4, with 14 bases in between. The CDR3 is 14 amino acids. The CDR3 sequence is CASSQPIGIYGYTF. CDR3 bases: TGTGCCAGCAGTCAACCCATCGGTATCTATGGCTACACCTTC.

The V call is TRBV7-3, the J call TRBJ1-1; possibly TRBD1 for D (6 bases). The CDR3 has 13 amino acids. The V end lost 8 bases, the J end lost 5 bases, and 15 bases lay between the germline ends. The germline V gene has CDR1 SGHTA and CDR2 FQGTGA. The chain's CDR3 is CASAFGGATEAFF. CDR3 nucleotides: TGTGCCAGCGCCTTCGGGGGGGCAACTGAAGCTTTCTTT.

Comments on this clone: The same CDR3 is also encoded by other DNA sequences in this sample. This chain links TRBV5-1 with TRBJ2-5, with D unresolved. Trimming removed 4 bases from V and 2 bases from J, with 3 bases in between. CDR1 SGHRS and CDR2 YFSETQ come from the germline V gene. The CDR3 spans 11 residues. CDR3: CASSLQETQYF. The CDR3 DNA reads as TGCGCCAGCAGCCTTCAAGAGACCCAGTACTTC.

The CDR3 DNA reads TGCGCCAGCAGCTTGGGGGGGACAGGGGGCACAGATACGCAGTATTTT. Encoded protein: CASSLGGTGGTDTQYF. V is TRBV5-1 and J is TRBJ2-3, with TRBD1 matching over 10 bases. Germline trimming cut 0 bases from V and 1 base from J; bases unmatched to any gene: 2. The CDR3 has 16 residues. The germline CDR1 and CDR2 sequences are SGHRS and YFSETQ. Full variable domain (remainder filled in from reference TRBV5-1 and TRBJ2-3): KAGVTQTPRYLIKTRGQQVTLSCSPISGHRSVSWYQQTPGQGLQFLFEYFSETQRNKGNFPGRFSGRQFSNSRSEMNVSTLELGDSALYLCASSLGGTGGTDTQYFGPGTRLTVL.

Remarks on this clone: One end of the junction varies from germline; a read error may be responsible. This chain links TRBV13 with TRBJ2-7; tentative D call: TRBD1 (5 bases). The germline gives CDR1 PRHDT, CDR2 FYEKMQ (reference sequence). The CDR3 runs 14 residues. CDR3 in DNA: TGTGCCAGCAGCGACAGTTCGGTCTCCAACGAGCAGTACTTC. This encodes CASSDSSVSNEQYF. Combining the CDR3 with reference TRBV13 and TRBJ2-7 gives the whole variable domain AAGVIQSPRHLIKEKRETATLKCYPIPRHDTVYWYQQGPGQDPQFLISFYEKMQSDKGSIPDRFSAQQFSDYHSELNMSSLELGDSALYFCASSDSSVSNEQYFGPGTRLTVT.

The J gene is TRBJ1-1, the V gene TRBV6-6, with D unresolved. The V end lost 2 bases, the J end lost 2 bases, and 12 bases lay between the germline ends. The CDR3 runs 15 residues. Germline lookup yields CDR1 MNHNY and CDR2 SVGAGI (reference sequence). Here the CDR3 DNA reads TGTGCCAGCAGTTACACCTCCGGGAGCAACACTGAAGCTTTCTTT. Translated: CASSYTSGSNTEAFF.

The V and J genes are TRBV7-6 and TRBJ2-1; a weak D match, TRBD1 (6 bases). From germline, CDR1 is SGHVS and CDR2 FNYEAQ. The CDR3 totals 13 residues. The V end was cut by 5 bases, the J end by 2 bases, with 7 bases between. Written as DNA, the CDR3 is TGTGCCAGCAGCGACAGGCCCTACAATGAGCAGTTCTTC. It codes for CASSDRPYNEQFF.

This chain uses TRBV7-9 with TRBJ1-1; possibly TRBD1 for D (6 bases). The length of the CDR3 is 15 residues. The germline CDR1 and CDR2 sequences are SEHNR and FQNEAQ (reference sequence). The ends were cut back, 3 bases at V and 1 base at J, with 12 bases in the middle. CDR3 bases: TGTGCCAGCAGCTTCACGGGACAAACGAACACTGAAGCTTTCTTT. Amino acids: CASSFTGQTNTEAFF. The complete variable domain, with remaining parts taken from reference TRBV7-9 and TRBJ1-1, reads DTGVSQNPRHKITKRGQNVTFRCDPISEHNRLYWYRQTLGQGPEFLTYFQNEAQLEKSRLLSDRFSAERPKGSFSTLEIQRTEQGDSAMYLCASSFTGQTNTEAFFGQGTRLTVV.

This clone occurred once. The chain carries TRBV7-3 and TRBJ2-3, with D possibly matching TRBD2 (5 bases). CDR1 is SGHTA, CDR2 FQGTGA, per germline. The CDR3 contains 15 residues. The V end lost 4 bases, the J end lost 2 bases, and 13 bases lay between the germline ends. The CDR3: CASSSNSGSTDTQYF. CDR3 DNA: TGTGCCAGCAGCTCTAACTCGGGGTCCACAGATACGCAGTATTTT.

The chain joins TRBV10-3 to TRBJ2-7; 8 bases line up with TRBD2. This CDR3 is built from 14 residues. Losses at the gene ends were 4 bases for V and 7 bases for J; bases not matched to a gene: 9. Germline V gene lookup returns CDR1 ENHRY and CDR2 SYGVKD. CDR3 sequence (DNA): TGTGCCATCAGTGGTGACGGGGGGGCCGGAGAGCAGTACTTC. Translating it yields CAISGDGGAGEQYF.